One sample yielded the 22 T cell receptor beta chains listed below, sequenced in a study of a mutant IDH1 vaccine in newly diagnosed glioma. Time point denoted: baseline, week 1 (first vaccination visit). Treatment defined: pre-vaccination baseline after standard-of-care therapy. TCRdb's copy holds only in-frame clones and misses some; the assay was immunoSEQ multiplex PCR. The table lists tens of thousands of clones, approximately 83% of them singletons, with approximately 7% in the top ten. The sequences come from PBMCs, collected from a glioma patient treated with radiotherapy, temozolomide or both. These receptors were obtained from a woman between 45 and 65 years old with glioma.

The chain uses TRBV7-6 and TRBJ1-5, with a weak D call TRBD1 (5 bases). The germline V gene has CDR1 SGHVS and CDR2 FNYEAQ. The CDR3 totals 15 residues. Trimming took off 5 bases at V and 4 bases at J, with 15 bases between the two ends. In nucleotides, the CDR3 is TGTGCCAGCAGCACCCTGCCGGGACTAAATCAGCCCCAGCATTTT. Its protein is CASSTLPGLNQPQHF.

The CDR3 here is CASSFRQGEFYGYTF. CDR3 DNA: TGTGCCAGCAGTTTCCGACAGGGTGAATTCTATGGCTACACCTTC. V and J are TRBV6-5 and TRBJ1-2, with 7 bases aligning to TRBD1. V lost 4 bases, J lost 4 bases, and 9 bases stayed unmatched. This CDR3 is 15 amino acids long. The V gene's germline CDR1 is MNHEY and CDR2 SVGAGI.

V gene TRBV27 combines with J gene TRBJ1-4; TRBD1 might be the D (6 bases). Trimming removed 4 bases at V and 6 bases at J, with 15 bases between. The germline V gene has CDR1 MNHEY and CDR2 SMNVEV (reference sequence). The CDR3 consists of 15 residues. CDR3 sequence: CASSSTGKGYEKLFF. The CDR3 DNA reads TGTGCCAGCAGTTCTACAGGGAAGGGATATGAAAAACTGTTTTTT.

The chain uses TRBV30 and TRBJ2-7, with D uncertain. The CDR3 totals 11 residues. From germline, CDR1 is GTSNPN and CDR2 SVGIG (reference sequence). Trimming pared 0 bases from V and 6 bases from J, leaving 6 bases between. The CDR3 region is CAWSVLTEQYF. CDR3 DNA sequence: TGTGCCTGGAGTGTACTTACCGAGCAGTACTTC.

This sequence joins TRBV9 and TRBJ2-2; D gene ambiguous. The V gene's germline CDR1 is SGDLS and CDR2 YYNGEE. V shed 0 bases and J shed 2 bases, with 8 bases lying between them. CDR3 length: 15 residues. The CDR3 DNA reads as TGTGCCAGCAGCGTAGGCCTAGATAACACCGGGGAGCTGTTTTTT. Protein sequence: CASSVGLDNTGELFF. The whole variable domain, filled in from reference TRBV9 and TRBJ2-2, reads DSGVTQTPKHLITATGQRVTLRCSPRSGDLSVYWYQQSLDQGLQFLIQYYNGEERAKGNILERFSAQQFPDLHSELNLSSLELGDSALYFCASSVGLDNTGELFFGEGSRLTVL.

J is TRBJ1-4 and V is TRBV27; D remains ambiguous. Deletions cut 3 bases from V and 11 bases from J, with 13 bases between. The length of the CDR3 is 13 residues. Germline V lookup: CDR1 MNHEY, CDR2 SMNVEV (reference sequence). CDR3 coding DNA: TGTGCCAGCAGTTTGTCGGGATTCGAGAAACTGTTTTTT. The encoded protein is CASSLSGFEKLFF.

This clone occurred a few times. The chain employs TRBV5-5 and TRBJ1-5; D possibly corresponds to TRBD1 (5 bases). CDR1 is SGHKS and CDR2 is YYEKEE in the germline V gene (reference sequence). The CDR3 is 15 residues long. Trimming stripped 0 bases from V and 5 bases from J, with 12 bases between. The CDR3 is CASSLGHGTYQPQHF. As DNA, the CDR3 is TGTGCCAGCAGCTTGGGACACGGGACGTATCAGCCCCAGCATTTT.

The gene calls are TRBV6-6 and TRBJ2-6, with a tentative D call TRBD2 (6 bases). The V gene lost 7 bases and the J gene lost 0 bases, with 10 bases spanning the gap. The CDR3 runs to 15 residues. The germline V gene encodes CDR1 MNHNY and CDR2 SVGAGI (reference sequence). The CDR3 nucleotides are TGTGCCAGCACCCTAGCGAGCTCTGGGGCCAACGTCCTGACTTTC. Encoded protein: CASTLASSGANVLTF.

The CDR3 protein is CAISATGAGDNSPLHF. The CDR3 DNA reads as TGTGCCATCAGTGCAACAGGGGCTGGGGATAATTCACCCCTCCACTTT. The V call is TRBV10-3, the J call TRBJ1-6; 7 nucleotides align to TRBD1. J lost 5 bases, V lost 4 bases, and 8 bases had no gene match. The CDR3 totals 16 residues. Germline lookup yields CDR1 ENHRY and CDR2 SYGVKD.

The J gene is TRBJ1-4, the V gene TRBV10-2, with D possibly being TRBD1 (6 bases). This CDR3 has 14 residues. V dropped 6 bases and J dropped 1 base, with 9 bases sitting between them. Per germline, CDR1 WSHSY and CDR2 SAAADI. The CDR3 DNA reads as TGCGCCAGCAGGCAACAGGGAACTAATGAAAAACTGTTTTTT. Its protein product is CASRQQGTNEKLFF.

The rearrangement uses TRBV2 and TRBJ2-7, with a weak D call TRBD2 (6 bases). V was shortened by 9 bases and J by 1 base, with 16 bases between the two germline ends. Germline V gene data show CDR1 as SNHLY and CDR2 as FYNNEI. The CDR3 is 14 residues long. CDR3 loop: CASSPGLPSYEQYF. CDR3 coding DNA: TGTGCCAGTTCACCGGGACTGCCGTCCTACGAGCAGTACTTC.

The CDR3 here is CASTPGDNTGELFF. In DNA form, the CDR3 reads TGTGCCAGCACCCCGGGAGACAACACCGGGGAGCTGTTTTTT. The chain joins TRBV9 to TRBJ2-2; weak D call: TRBD2 (6 bases). Germline assignment: CDR1 SGDLS and CDR2 YYNGEE. The V end was cut by 6 bases, the J end by 2 bases, with 11 bases between. The CDR3 runs 14 residues.

This chain links TRBV5-4 with TRBJ1-1; no definite D call. This CDR3 has 13 residues. V dropped 0 bases and J dropped 8 bases, with 11 bases sitting between them. Per germline, CDR1 SGHNT and CDR2 YYREEE (reference sequence). CDR3 in DNA: TGTGCCAGCAGCTTGGCGTACATGGGGGAAGCTTTCTTT. Translating it yields CASSLAYMGEAFF.

The chain uses TRBV11-3 and TRBJ2-2; 8 bases match TRBD2. Germline loops: CDR1 SGHNT, CDR2 YENEEA. The V and J ends lost 5 bases and 2 bases, in that order; junction bases with no gene match: 16. The CDR3 covers 19 residues. This chain's CDR3 is CASSHRSTRTSRNTGELFF. Here the CDR3 DNA reads TGTGCCAGCAGCCATAGATCCACCCGGACTAGCCGTAACACCGGGGAGCTGTTTTTT.

The chain employs TRBV4-1 and TRBJ1-1; the D is unclear. Between the trimmed V and J ends, which lost 5 bases and 0 bases, there was a span of 7 bases. This CDR3 spans 13 amino acids. The germline CDR1 and CDR2 sequences are MGHRA and YSYEKL. The chain's CDR3 is CASSSRVNTEAFF. DNA of the CDR3: TGCGCCAGCAGCTCCCGGGTGAACACTGAAGCTTTCTTT.

V gene TRBV6-1 combines with J gene TRBJ1-4; D perhaps matches TRBD1 (5 bases). The CDR3 is 14 residues long. Germline V lookup: CDR1 MNHNS, CDR2 SASEGT. Trimming cost V 7 bases and J 8 bases, with 17 bases left between them. The CDR3, as DNA: TGTGCCAGCACCGAGGGCAGGGCTAGCGAAAAACTGTTTTTT. This gives the protein CASTEGRASEKLFF.

Only one count was recorded for this clone. The chain uses TRBV5-1 and TRBJ1-4, with D possibly matching TRBD1 (6 bases). The CDR3 contains 15 residues. V was trimmed by 0 bases and J by 4 bases, leaving 10 bases between them. Germline V gene data show CDR1 as SGHRS and CDR2 as YFSETQ. This CDR3 is CASSLGSGDNEKLFF. In DNA, the CDR3 is TGCGCCAGCAGCTTGGGGTCAGGGGATAATGAAAAACTGTTTTTT.

The chain links TRBV5-1 to TRBJ1-4; D call uncertain. The CDR3 extends over 14 amino acids. With 4 bases removed from V and 7 bases from J, the gap between germline ends came to 14 bases. Per the germline V gene, CDR1 is SGHRS and CDR2 is YFSETQ. CDR3 coding DNA: TGCGCCAGCAGCAGGACGGGATTAGGTGAAAAACTGTTTTTT. Translating gives CASSRTGLGEKLFF.

The chain uses TRBV7-8 and TRBJ1-6; 8 bases are shared with TRBD1. This CDR3 spans 16 amino acids. The junction had 3 bases not matched to a gene; V was cut back by 2 bases and J by 3 bases. Germline CDR1 and CDR2: SGHVS and FQNEAQ. CDR3 sequence: CASSLTQGVYNSPLHF. The CDR3 coding sequence is TGTGCCAGCAGCTTAACACAGGGGGTCTATAATTCACCCCTCCACTTT.

The chain employs TRBV13 and TRBJ2-7, with 10 bases fitting TRBD1. V lost 1 base to trimming and J lost 3 bases; unmatched junction nucleotides: 3. Germline CDR1 reads PRHDT; CDR2 reads FYEKMQ (reference sequence). This CDR3 comprises 15 residues. The CDR3 nucleotides read TGTGCCAGCAGCTTAGTTCGGGACAGGGGCTACGAGCAGTACTTC. Translation gives CASSLVRDRGYEQYF.

V and J are TRBV2 and TRBJ1-5; TRBD1 agrees at 9 bases. The CDR3 covers 17 residues. CDR1 and CDR2 from the germline V gene are SNHLY and FYNNEI. Trimming cost V 7 bases and J 0 bases; bases outside gene matches: 10. The CDR3 loop is CASTGTGKLLSNQPQHF. The CDR3 bases are TGTGCCAGCACCGGGACAGGGAAGTTACTTAGCAATCAGCCCCAGCATTTT.

The chain carries TRBV28 and TRBJ1-2, with 7 bases matching TRBD1. This CDR3 is 13 amino acids long. Germline V gene data show CDR1 as MDHEN and CDR2 as SYDVKM. J was trimmed by 5 bases and V by 5 bases; bases with no gene match: 5. CDR3 sequence (DNA): TGTGCCAGCAGTCGCAGGGGGGAGTATGGCTACACCTTC. Translating it yields CASSRRGEYGYTF.